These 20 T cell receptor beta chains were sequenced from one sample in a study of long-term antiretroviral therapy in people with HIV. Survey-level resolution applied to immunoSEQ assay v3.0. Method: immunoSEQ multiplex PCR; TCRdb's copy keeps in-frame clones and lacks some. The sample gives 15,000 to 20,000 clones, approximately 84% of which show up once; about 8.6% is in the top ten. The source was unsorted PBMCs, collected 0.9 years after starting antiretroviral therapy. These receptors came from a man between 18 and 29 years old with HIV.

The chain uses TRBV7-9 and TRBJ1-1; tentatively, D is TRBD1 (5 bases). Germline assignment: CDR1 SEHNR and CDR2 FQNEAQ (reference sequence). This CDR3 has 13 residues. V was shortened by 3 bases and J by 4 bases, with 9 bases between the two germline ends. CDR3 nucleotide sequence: TGTGCCAGCAGCTTTGCGGGGCCCACTGAAGCTTTCTTT. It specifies CASSFAGPTEAFF.

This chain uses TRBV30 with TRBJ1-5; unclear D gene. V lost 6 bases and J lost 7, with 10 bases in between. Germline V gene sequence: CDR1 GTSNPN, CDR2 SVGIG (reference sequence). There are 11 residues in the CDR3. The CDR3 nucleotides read TGTGCCTGTCCGAAGGTCCAGCCCCAGCATTTT. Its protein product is CACPKVQPQHF.

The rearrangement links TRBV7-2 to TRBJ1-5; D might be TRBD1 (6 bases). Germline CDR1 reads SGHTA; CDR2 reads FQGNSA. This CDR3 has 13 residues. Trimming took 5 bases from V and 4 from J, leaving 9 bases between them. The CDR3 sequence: CASSPDRNQPQHF. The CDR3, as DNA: TGTGCCAGCAGCCCGGACAGAAATCAGCCCCAGCATTTT.

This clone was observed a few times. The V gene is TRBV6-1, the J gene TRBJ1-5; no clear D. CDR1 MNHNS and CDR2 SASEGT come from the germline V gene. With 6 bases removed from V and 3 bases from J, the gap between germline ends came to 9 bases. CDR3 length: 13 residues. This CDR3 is CASSSNSNQPQHF. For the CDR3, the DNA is TGTGCCAGCAGCAGTAACTCCAATCAGCCCCAGCATTTT.

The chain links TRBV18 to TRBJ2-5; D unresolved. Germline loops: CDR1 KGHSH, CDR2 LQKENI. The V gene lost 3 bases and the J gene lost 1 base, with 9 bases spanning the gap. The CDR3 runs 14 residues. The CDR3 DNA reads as TGTGCCAGCTCACCCGGGCAGGCCCAAGAGACCCAGTACTTC. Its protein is CASSPGQAQETQYF. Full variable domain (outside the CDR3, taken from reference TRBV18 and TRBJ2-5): NAGVMQNPRHLVRRRGQEARLRCSPMKGHSHVYWYRQLPEEGLKFMVYLQKENIIDESGMPKERFSAEFPKEGPSILRIQQVVRGDSAAYFCASSPGQAQETQYFGPGTRLLVL.

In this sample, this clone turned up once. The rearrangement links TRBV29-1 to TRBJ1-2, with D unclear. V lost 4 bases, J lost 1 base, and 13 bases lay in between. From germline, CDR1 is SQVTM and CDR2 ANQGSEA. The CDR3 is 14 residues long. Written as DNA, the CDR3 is TGCAGCGTTGTCTCCAGCGAAGGTAACTATGGCTACACCTTC. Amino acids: CSVVSSEGNYGYTF.

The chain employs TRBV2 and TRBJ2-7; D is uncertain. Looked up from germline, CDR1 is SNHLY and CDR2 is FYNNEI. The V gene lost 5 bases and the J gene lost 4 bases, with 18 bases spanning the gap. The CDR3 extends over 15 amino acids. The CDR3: CASSYQGAGSYEQYF. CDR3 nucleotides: TGTGCCAGCAGTTATCAAGGCGCCGGTTCATACGAGCAGTACTTC.

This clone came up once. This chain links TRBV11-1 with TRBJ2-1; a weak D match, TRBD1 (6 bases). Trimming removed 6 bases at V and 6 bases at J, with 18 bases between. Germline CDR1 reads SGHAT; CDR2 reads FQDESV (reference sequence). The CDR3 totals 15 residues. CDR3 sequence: CASRPEQGGGNEQFF. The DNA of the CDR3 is TGTGCCAGCAGGCCTGAACAGGGTGGAGGCAATGAGCAGTTCTTC.

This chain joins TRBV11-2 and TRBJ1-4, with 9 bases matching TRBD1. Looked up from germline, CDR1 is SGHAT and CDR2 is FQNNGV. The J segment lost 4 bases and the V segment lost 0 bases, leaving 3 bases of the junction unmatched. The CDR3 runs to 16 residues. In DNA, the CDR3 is TGTGCCAGCAGCTTAGATGGGACAGGGTATAATGAAAAACTGTTTTTT. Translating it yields CASSLDGTGYNEKLFF.

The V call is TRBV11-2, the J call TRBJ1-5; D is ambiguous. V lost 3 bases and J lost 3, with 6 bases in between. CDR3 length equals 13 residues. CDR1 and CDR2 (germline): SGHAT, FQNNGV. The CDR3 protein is CASSLAFNQPQHF. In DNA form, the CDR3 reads TGTGCCAGCAGCTTGGCGTTCAATCAGCCCCAGCATTTT.

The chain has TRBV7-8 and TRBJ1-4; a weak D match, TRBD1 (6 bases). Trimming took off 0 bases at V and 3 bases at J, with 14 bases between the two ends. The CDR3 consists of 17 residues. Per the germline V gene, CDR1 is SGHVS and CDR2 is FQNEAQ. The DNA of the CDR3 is TGTGCCAGCAGCTTAGCATACAGGGAAGGGGCTAATGAAAAACTGTTTTTT. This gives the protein CASSLAYREGANEKLFF.

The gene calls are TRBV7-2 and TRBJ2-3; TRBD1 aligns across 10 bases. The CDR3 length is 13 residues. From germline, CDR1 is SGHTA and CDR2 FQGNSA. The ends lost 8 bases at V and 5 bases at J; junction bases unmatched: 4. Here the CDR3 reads CASRTGGIDTQYF. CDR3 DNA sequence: TGTGCCAGCCGGACAGGGGGAATAGATACGCAGTATTTT.

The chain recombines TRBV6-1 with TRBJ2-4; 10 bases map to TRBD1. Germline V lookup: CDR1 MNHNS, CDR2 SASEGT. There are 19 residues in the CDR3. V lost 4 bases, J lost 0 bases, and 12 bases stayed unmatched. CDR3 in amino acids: CASSGGTGVSTLAKNIQYF. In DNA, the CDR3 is TGTGCCAGCAGTGGAGGGACAGGGGTTTCTACACTAGCCAAAAACATTCAGTACTTC.

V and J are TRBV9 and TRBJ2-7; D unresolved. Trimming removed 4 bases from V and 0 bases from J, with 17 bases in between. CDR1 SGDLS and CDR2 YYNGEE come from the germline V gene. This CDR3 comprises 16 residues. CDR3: CASSPSVPGNSYEQYF. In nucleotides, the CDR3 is TGTGCCAGCAGCCCCTCCGTGCCAGGCAACTCCTACGAGCAGTACTTC.

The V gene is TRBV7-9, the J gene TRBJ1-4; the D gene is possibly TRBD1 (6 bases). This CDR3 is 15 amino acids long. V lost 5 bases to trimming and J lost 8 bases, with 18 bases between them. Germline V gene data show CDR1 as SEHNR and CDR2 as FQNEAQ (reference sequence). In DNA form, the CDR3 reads TGTGCCAGCAGCGGGAGGGGGGGCTCGCAAGAAAAACTGTTTTTT. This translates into CASSGRGGSQEKLFF.

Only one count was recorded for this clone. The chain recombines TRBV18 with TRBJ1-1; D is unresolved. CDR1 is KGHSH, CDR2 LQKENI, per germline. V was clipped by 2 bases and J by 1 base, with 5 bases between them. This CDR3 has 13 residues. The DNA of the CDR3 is TGTGCCAGCTCACCAGGCGGGAACACTGAAGCTTTCTTT. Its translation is CASSPGGNTEAFF. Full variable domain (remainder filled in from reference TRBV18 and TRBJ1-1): NAGVMQNPRHLVRRRGQEARLRCSPMKGHSHVYWYRQLPEEGLKFMVYLQKENIIDESGMPKERFSAEFPKEGPSILRIQQVVRGDSAAYFCASSPGGNTEAFFGQGTRLTVV.

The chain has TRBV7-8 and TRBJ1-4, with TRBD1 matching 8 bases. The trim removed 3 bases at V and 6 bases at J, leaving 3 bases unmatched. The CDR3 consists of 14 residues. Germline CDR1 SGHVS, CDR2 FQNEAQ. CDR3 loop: CASSFRGRDEKLFF. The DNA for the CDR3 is TGTGCCAGCAGCTTCAGGGGGCGAGATGAAAAACTGTTTTTT.

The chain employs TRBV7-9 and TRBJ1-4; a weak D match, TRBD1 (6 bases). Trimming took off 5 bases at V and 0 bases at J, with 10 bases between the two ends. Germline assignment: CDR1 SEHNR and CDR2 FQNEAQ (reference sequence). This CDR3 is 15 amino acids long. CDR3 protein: CASSPRGTTNEKLFF. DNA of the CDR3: TGTGCCAGCAGCCCTAGGGGGACAACTAATGAAAAACTGTTTTTT.

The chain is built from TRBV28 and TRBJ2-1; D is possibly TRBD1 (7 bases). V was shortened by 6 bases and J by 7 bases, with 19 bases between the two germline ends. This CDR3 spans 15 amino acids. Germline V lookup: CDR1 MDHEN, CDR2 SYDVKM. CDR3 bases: TGTGCCAGCAGGCAGAGACAGGGAGGTGGGAATGAGCAGTTCTTC. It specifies CASRQRQGGGNEQFF.

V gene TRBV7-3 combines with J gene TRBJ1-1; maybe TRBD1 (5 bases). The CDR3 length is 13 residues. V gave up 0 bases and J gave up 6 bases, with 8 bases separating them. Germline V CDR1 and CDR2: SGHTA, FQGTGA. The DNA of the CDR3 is TGTGCCAGCAGCTTAACGGGGACGGCTGAAGCTTTCTTT. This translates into CASSLTGTAEAFF.